This T cell receptor (beta chain) was sequenced in a study of Graves' ophthalmopathy and Graves' hyperthyroidism. Study results and caveats: The authors also found most expanded thyroid clonotypes above 0.001 frequency in blood.

Recruitment covered hyperthyroidism patients aged 18 to 65 whose new diagnosis was of under 2 months' duration. Per the germline V gene, CDR1 is SGHTA and CDR2 is FQGNSA. J was trimmed by 7 bases and V by 4 bases; bases with no gene match: 4. CDR3 length: 12 amino acids. Concerning this clonotype itself: The antigen remains undetermined.

Amplification of TCR beta CDR3 regions used RNA transcripts. First-round RT-PCR with HTBI primers preceded a second-round multiplex PCR. TCRdb reanalysed the multiplex PCR reads using MiXCR and keeps one entry per CDR3 protein. The table records approximately 1.2 million distinct CDR3 sequences, roughly 35% of them present only once. The sequence came from an adult man with Graves' hyperthyroidism. The chain links TRBV7-2 to TRBJ2-7; the match to TRBD1 covers 7 bases. The sample was peripheral blood or thyroid tissue (not recorded which). The CDR3 DNA reads TGTGCCAGCAGCTCTATGGACAGGGAGCAGTACTTC. Protein sequence: CASSSMDREQYF.